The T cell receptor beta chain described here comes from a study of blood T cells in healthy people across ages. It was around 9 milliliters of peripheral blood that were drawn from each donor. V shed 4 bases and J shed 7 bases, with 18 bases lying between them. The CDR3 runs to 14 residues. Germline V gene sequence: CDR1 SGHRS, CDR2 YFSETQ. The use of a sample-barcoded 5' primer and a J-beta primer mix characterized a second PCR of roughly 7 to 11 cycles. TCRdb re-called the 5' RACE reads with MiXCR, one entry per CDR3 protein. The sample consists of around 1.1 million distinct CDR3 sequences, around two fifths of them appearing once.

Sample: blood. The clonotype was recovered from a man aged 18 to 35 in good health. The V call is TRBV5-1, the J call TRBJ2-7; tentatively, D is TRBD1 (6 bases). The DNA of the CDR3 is TGCGCCAGCAGCGGATGGGCAGGGGTAGGGGAGCAGTACTTC. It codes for CASSGWAGVGEQYF.